The rows below give T cell receptor beta chains drawn from one sample of a study of blood T cell repertoires in COVID-19. TCRdb's table, derived via immunoSEQ multiplex PCR, lists solely in-frame clones and lacks some. The repertoire holds about 140,000 clones, with about 83% as singletons. The sequenced material came from peripheral blood. All receptors come from a human donor in a cohort sampled during active COVID-19. Both conserved end residues are part of each CDR3. Part of the rows lack a size; the others show once, few, many or a class for expanded clones.

>TRBV28|once
CASSLSPGTGLNEQFF
>TRBV12-3/TRBV12-4|-
CASRRQGRGGYTF
>TRBV7-8|-
CASSSPGGVAKNIQYF
>TRBV6-5|-
CASSLAEGSGNTIYF
>TRBV15|-
CATSRQGGGELFF
>TRBV18|-
CASSPVKSGGSGNTIYF
>TRBV11-3|-
CASSSQGYGYTF
>TRBV3-1/TRBV3-2|-
CASSYNRVEQYF
>TRBV4-3|-
CASSQFSGSLYNTGELFF
>TRBV11-2|-
CASSLMGGEGDTQYF
>TRBV6-5|-
CASSRTGQAYEQYF
>TRBV6-5|once
CASRAATNEKLFF
>TRBV5-1|-
CASSLVSGQQETQYF
>TRBV7-9|few
CASTLGTNYGYTF
>TRBV5-1|-
CASSLQAGGIGANVLTF
>TRBV4-2|-
CASSQDVSPGLAGVGETQYF
>TRBV11-2|once
CATSGGSLTDTQYF
>TRBV5-1|once
CASSRTGGSLNYGYTF
>TRBV10-1|-
CASRLRTSGTANTGELFF
>TRBV6-1|-
CASSEVVRDSESYF
>TRBV27|once
CASRLAGGPGEQFF
>TRBV15|-
CATSRGPMLGQNEQFF
>TRBV14|-
CASSQDLQGQAVGKLFF
>TRBV3-1/TRBV3-2|-
CASSYQSGGRNEQFF
>TRBV6-5|few
CASRTDRGNTEAFF
>TRBV3-1/TRBV3-2|-
CASSHETSTDTQYF
>TRBV6-5|-
CASEGTSGFYEQYF
>TRBV9|-
CASSVGPQETQAGGKEAFF
>TRBV28|-
CASEISSYNSPLHF
>TRBV5-1|few
CASSSTSGPVRELFF
>TRBV11-3|-
CASSLDSNEQFF
>TRBV15|-
CATSREEGVRSPLHF
>TRBV5-1|once
CASSPTSGRTTGELFF
>TRBV19|-
CASSINSLQPQHF
>TRBV10-3|-
CAITQPAGEAFF
>TRBV6-5|-
CASSLQGLPYEQYF
>TRBV27|once
CASRPLTRLETQYF
>TRBV7-2|once
CASSLSRTNEKLFF
>TRBV6-2/TRBV6-3|-
CASSSGTSGSIIDEQFF
>TRBV2|-
CASNYQGRQETQYF
>TRBV6-5|-
CASSSPGQSSYEQYF
>TRBV4-3|few
CASSQVTSGRGDTQYF
>TRBV28|-
CASSSGIRGEQYF
>TRBV5-1|-
CASSPHLTGLQETQYF
>TRBV5-1|-
CASSLGQPLDTIYF
>TRBV28|-
CASSLPGVMAGGSYEQYF